This T cell receptor beta chain was recorded in a study of T cell responses to AZD1222 COVID-19 vaccine (dated by TCRdb to 2020 to 2022). Context from the whole study: AZD1222 recipients with second doses at about 4 weeks or about 12 weeks were pooled, because spike-specific TCR depth and breadth did not differ between schedules. A total of about 230 trial participants underwent TCR sequencing, of whom approximately 210 received two doses of AZD1222 and some 25 received two doses of the MenACWY control vaccine. Trial participants were enrolled by age into subgroups of 18-55, 56-69 and 70-plus years, and about 150, 27 and 61 TCR-sequenced participants, respectively, were included in these subgroups.

The research as a whole found: The 56-69-year group was small, and its depth increase did not reach significance, likely because of low power. Participants were mostly white British and included more females than males, and it was suggested by the authors that clonal diversity may have been underestimated. Vaccine-associated CD4 TCRs spanned the whole spike protein, with dominant responses in regions 160-218 and 743-854. After two AZD1222 doses, spike-specific TCR breadth and depth were significantly higher than at day 0 and than in MenACWY recipients. Reportedly, close to half of the unique spike-specific TCRs recognized epitopes lying outside the regions that are mutated in the B.1.351 and B.1.1.7 variants. Only five to seven AZD1222 recipients were SARS-CoV-2 seropositive at baseline, limiting conclusions about previously exposed vaccinees. No day 14 peak-response samples were available, so repertoires were characterized only after the peak T cell response.

The time point tag for this specimen amounts to: baseline before first vaccination. Samples from vaccinated people were obtained from the UK trials COV001 and COV002, which included a single-blind randomized controlled phase 2/3 trial of AZD1222 (ChAdOx1 nCoV-19) in healthy adults. For TCRbeta chain sequencing, PBMC samples from trial participants were taken at day 0 and at day 28 after the second dose. The CDR3 regions of human TCRbeta chains were analyzed by immunosequencing. The study's processing was this. TCRs in the repertoires were matched against a reference library of SARS-CoV-2-specific TCRs that had been generated with the MIRA antigen-specificity platform. Breadth meant the fraction of unique TCRs that were SARS-CoV-2-associated, whereas depth meant the fraction of total T cells that were SARS-CoV-2-associated. Using the MIRA data, each spike-specific TCR was mapped to the spike region that the TCR reacts to and placed in a CD4 or CD8 class. Log10-transformed breadth and depth values were compared by one-way ANOVA with Sidak's multiple comparisons tests. TCRdb holds this immuneACCESS table with in-frame rearrangements only. Some clones are missing; in checked studies, unresolved V genes explain under half, and the rest has no known cause. Clone size and V and J calls were adopted from that table, with D and trimming inferred from the DNA. The sample includes about 130,000 clones, with roughly nine tenths observed a single time. The top ten clones comprise about 6% of the sample.

As regards this clone: Its recognized antigen is unknown. The sample holds no much larger clone one base away, and base qualities are not on file.

This material consisted of peripheral blood, taken on day 0 of AZD1222 vaccination. The TCR originated in an adult in good health.

CDR3 sequence: CASRVGGPGGNTEAFF. In nucleotides, the sequence is TGCGCCAGCCGCGTGGGGGGGCCCGGCGGGAACACTGAAGCTTTCTTT. This chain is built from TRBV5-1 and TRBJ1-1, with a weak D call of TRBD1 (6 bases match). The CDR1 and CDR2 encoded by the germline V gene are SGHRS and YFSETQ. The CDR3, from cysteine to phenylalanine, totals 16 residues. The only DNA kept is the CDR3, 48 bases in frame from the first base. V was cut back by 7 bases and J by 1 base, leaving a gap of 20 bases between them.